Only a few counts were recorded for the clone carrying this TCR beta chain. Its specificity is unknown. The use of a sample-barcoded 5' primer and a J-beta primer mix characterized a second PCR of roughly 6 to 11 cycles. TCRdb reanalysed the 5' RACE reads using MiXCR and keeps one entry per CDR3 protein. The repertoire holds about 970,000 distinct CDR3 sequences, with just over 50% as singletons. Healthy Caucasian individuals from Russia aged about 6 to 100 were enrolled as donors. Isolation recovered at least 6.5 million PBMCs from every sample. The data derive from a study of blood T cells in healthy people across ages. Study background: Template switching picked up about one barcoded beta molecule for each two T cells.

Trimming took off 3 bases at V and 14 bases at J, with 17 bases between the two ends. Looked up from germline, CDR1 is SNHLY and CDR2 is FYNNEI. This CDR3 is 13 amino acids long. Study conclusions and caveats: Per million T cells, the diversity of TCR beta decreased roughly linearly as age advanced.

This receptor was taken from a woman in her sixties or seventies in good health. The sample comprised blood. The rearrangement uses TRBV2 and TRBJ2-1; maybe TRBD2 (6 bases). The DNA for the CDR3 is TGTGCCAGCAGTGAGGGGCTAGCGAGTTCGGAGTTCTTC. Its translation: CASSEGLASSEFF.